The 11 T cell receptor beta chains below come from one sample, sequenced in a study of T cells in Graves' hyperthyroidism and ophthalmopathy. RNA transcripts served as the template for amplifying TCR beta CDR3 regions. The TCR CDR3 first-round RT-PCR relied on the HTBI primer set. Each CDR3 protein is one row after TCRdb ran MiXCR on the multiplex PCR reads. The data show roughly 250,000 distinct CDR3 sequences, approximately 20% seen once. The specimen was blood. These receptors originate from a man under 40 with Graves' ophthalmopathy.

In this sample, this clonotype turned up a few times. The chain combines TRBV27 with TRBJ2-7; D gene ambiguous. CDR1 is MNHEY and CDR2 is SMNVEV in the germline V gene (reference sequence). The V gene lost 2 bases and the J gene lost 4 bases, with 9 bases spanning the gap. The CDR3 sequence is 13 residues long. The CDR3 loop is CASSLNLRYEQYF. CDR3 DNA: TGTGCCAGCAGTTTAAACCTCCGGTACGAGCAGTACTTC.

At least ten counts were recorded for this clonotype. V usage is TRBV2 and J usage is TRBJ2-3; D is perhaps TRBD1 (6 bases). Trimming cost V 5 bases and J 0 bases, with 18 bases left between them. This CDR3 has 17 residues. Germline V gives CDR1 SNHLY, CDR2 FYNNEI. The CDR3: CASSYYLQGSSTDTQYF. CDR3 bases: TGTGCCAGCAGTTATTACTTACAGGGATCTAGCACAGATACGCAGTATTTT.

This clonotype was seen many times. The chain couples TRBV28 to TRBJ2-1, with D hard to call. V dropped 6 bases and J dropped 4 bases, with 4 bases sitting between them. Germline loops: CDR1 MDHEN, CDR2 SYDVKM. The CDR3 consists of 11 residues. The CDR3, as DNA: TGTGCCAGCAGACTTTACAATGAGCAGTTCTTC. It translates to CASRLYNEQFF.

There are many counts of this clonotype. The CDR3 region is CSARDPAQGFGYEQYF. CDR3 DNA sequence: TGCAGTGCTAGAGATCCGGCGCAGGGGTTCGGCTACGAGCAGTACTTC. This sequence joins TRBV20-1 and TRBJ2-7, with D perhaps matching TRBD1 (6 bases). Germline V gives CDR1 DFQATT, CDR2 SNEGSKA (reference sequence). V lost 0 bases and J lost 3, with 18 bases in between. The CDR3 consists of 16 residues.

This chain joins TRBV4-1 and TRBJ2-2; no reliable D call. The V end lost 0 bases, the J end lost 2 bases, and 7 bases lay between the germline ends. The germline gives CDR1 MGHRA, CDR2 YSYEKL. The CDR3 length is 15 residues. CDR3 bases: TGCGCCAGCAGCCAAGAAGGCTTTAACACCGGGGAGCTGTTTTTT. Amino acids: CASSQEGFNTGELFF.

This clonotype was seen only a few times. One junction end does not reproduce the germline sequence, and a read error may be involved. The genes are TRBV30 and TRBJ2-2; TRBD1 matches at 8 bases. This CDR3 has 16 amino acids. The germline V gene has CDR1 GTSNPN and CDR2 SVGIG (reference sequence). The CDR3 DNA follows: TGTGCCTTCATCACGCGGACAGGGTTAAACAACGGGGAGCTGTTTTTT. Translated: CAFITRTGLNNGELFF.

V and J are TRBV29-1 and TRBJ1-1; possibly TRBD1 for D (5 bases). The CDR3 loop spans 14 amino acids. The germline gives CDR1 SQVTM, CDR2 ANQGSEA. V dropped 4 bases and J dropped 0 bases, with 12 bases sitting between them. The CDR3 here is CSVVQDTLNTEAFF. The CDR3 bases are TGCAGCGTTGTCCAGGACACCTTGAACACTGAAGCTTTCTTT.

This clonotype has just a few counts. This chain joins TRBV27 and TRBJ2-1, with D unclear. Trimming pared 1 base from V and 2 bases from J, leaving 12 bases between. CDR1 and CDR2 (germline): MNHEY, SMNVEV (reference sequence). The CDR3 is 16 amino acids. The CDR3 sequence is CASSLYSAATYNEQFF. The DNA for the CDR3 is TGTGCCAGCAGTTTATATTCCGCAGCCACCTACAATGAGCAGTTCTTC.

The CDR3 loop is CSVPPTANYGYTF. The CDR3 region has the DNA TGCAGCGTGCCCCCGACGGCAAACTATGGCTACACCTTC. J is TRBJ1-2 and V is TRBV29-1, with no clear D. The V end was cut by 6 bases, the J end by 2 bases, with 13 bases between. There are 13 residues in the CDR3. Germline values: CDR1 SQVTM, CDR2 ANQGSEA.

Ten or more counts support this clonotype. The chain is built from TRBV3-1 and TRBJ1-3, with 9 bases lining up with TRBD1. Germline CDR1 is LGHDT and CDR2 is YNNKEL (reference sequence). The CDR3 totals 15 residues. The V segment lost 4 bases and the J segment 8 bases; nucleotides outside the gene matches: 9. CDR3 loop: CASSPMGQGRDTIYF. DNA of the CDR3: TGTGCCAGCAGCCCTATGGGACAGGGTCGGGACACCATATATTTT.

The sample holds a few counts of this clonotype. A much larger clone differs by one base, so this may be a read error. The V call is TRBV14, the J call TRBJ2-3, with D unresolved. This CDR3 has 14 amino acids. Germline CDR1 and CDR2: SGHDN and FVKESK. V dropped 0 bases and J dropped 1 base, with 5 bases sitting between them. The chain's CDR3 is CASSQDGRTDTQYF. DNA of the CDR3: TGTGCCAGCAGCCAAGATGGGCGCACAGATACGCAGTATTTT.